A single sample gave rise to the 20 T cell receptor beta chains below, sequenced in a study of cytomegalovirus exposure and HLA in healthy donors. 13 Jbeta primers and 60 Vbeta primers were used for the PCR. Measured with immunoSEQ multiplex PCR; TCRdb has only the in-frame clones, and not every one. The data hold 150,000 or so clones, with 60% to 85% observed a single time. The sequencing input was PBMCs. The receptors derive from a man aged 40-49 years in good health and CMV-seropositive.

The chain uses TRBV15 and TRBJ1-5; 7 nucleotides agree with TRBD1. Germline-derived CDR1 and CDR2 are LNHNV and YYDKDF (reference sequence). Trimming cost V 5 bases and J 2 bases; bases outside gene matches: 3. The CDR3 contains 14 residues. CDR3 bases: TGTGCCACCAGCGTAACAGGGGGCAATCAGCCCCAGCATTTT. This sequence encodes CATSVTGGNQPQHF. Looking up the rest from reference TRBV15 and TRBJ1-5 gives the full variable domain: DAMVIQNPRYQVTQFGKPVTLSCSQTLNHNVMYWYQQKSSQAPKLLFHYYDKDFNNEADTPDNFQSRRPNTSFCFLDIRSPGLGDTAMYLCATSVTGGNQPQHFGDGTRLSIL.

The chain links TRBV2 to TRBJ1-2, with D maybe TRBD1 (6 bases). The CDR3 extends over 13 amino acids. Germline V gene data show CDR1 as SNHLY and CDR2 as FYNNEI. V was pared by 4 bases and J by 4 bases, with 10 bases between. CDR3 DNA sequence: TGTGCCAGCAGTGGTCAGGGGAGCTATGGCTACACCTTC. Translated, it gives CASSGQGSYGYTF. The whole variable domain, filled in from reference TRBV2 and TRBJ1-2, reads EPEVTQTPSHQVTQMGQEVILRCVPISNHLYFYWYRQILGQKVEFLVSFYNNEISEKSEIFDDQFSVERPDGSNFTLKIRSTKLEDSAMYFCASSGQGSYGYTFGSGTRLTVV.

J is TRBJ1-2 and V is TRBV18; TRBD1 agrees at 8 bases. Germline V lookup: CDR1 KGHSH, CDR2 LQKENI. With 4 bases clipped from V and 7 bases from J, the junction kept 5 bases outside the gene matches. This CDR3 is 13 amino acids long. In nucleotides, the CDR3 is TGTGCCAGCTCACTCGGACAGGGCCGTGGCTACACCTTC. This translates into CASSLGQGRGYTF.

This chain joins TRBV15 and TRBJ1-6; no definite D call. Germline CDR1 and CDR2: LNHNV and YYDKDF (reference sequence). CDR3 length: 15 residues. V dropped 4 bases and J dropped 1 base, with 8 bases sitting between them. Written as DNA, the CDR3 is TGTGCCACCAGCACCTCGGGGTCCTATAATTCACCCCTCCACTTT. Its protein is CATSTSGSYNSPLHF.

This chain connects TRBV7-8 to TRBJ1-1, with D unresolved. Germline V gene lookup returns CDR1 SGHVS and CDR2 FQNEAQ. Trimming shortened V by 3 bases and J by 2 bases, and 13 bases separated the two germline ends. CDR3 length: 15 residues. The CDR3 here is CASSFLDSQNTEAFF. The CDR3 DNA reads as TGTGCCAGCAGCTTTTTGGACTCCCAAAACACTGAAGCTTTCTTT.

This chain connects TRBV28 to TRBJ2-7; D remains unclear. Trimming removed 8 bases from V and 4 bases from J, with 12 bases in between. CDR1 is MDHEN, CDR2 SYDVKM, per germline. The CDR3 consists of 12 residues. In nucleotides, the CDR3 is TGTGCCAGCGGTCCGCGGATGTACGAGCAGTACTTC. Translated, it gives CASGPRMYEQYF.

There are a few counts of this clone. The V gene is TRBV5-4, the J gene TRBJ2-7; 7 nucleotides match TRBD1. The CDR3 is made up of 13 amino acids. The germline gives CDR1 SGHNT, CDR2 YYREEE (reference sequence). V shed 4 bases, J shed 3 bases, and the junction held 4 bases outside the gene matches. CDR3 protein: CASSRRDSYEQYF. The CDR3 DNA is TGTGCCAGCAGCCGCCGGGACAGCTACGAGCAGTACTTC.

This clone showed up just a few times. The rearrangement links TRBV27 to TRBJ2-1, with 7 bases aligning to TRBD1. Germline V gene sequence: CDR1 MNHEY, CDR2 SMNVEV (reference sequence). The trim removed 8 bases at V and 2 bases at J, leaving 30 bases unmatched. The CDR3 spans 22 residues. The CDR3 DNA sequence: TGTGCCAGCGGTCGTACGTTTTTCGGGACAGAAACTCAGCGACTGACCTACAATGAGCAGTTCTTC. Its translation is CASGRTFFGTETQRLTYNEQFF.

The rearrangement joins TRBV10-3 to TRBJ2-1, with TRBD1 matching over 8 bases. V lost 9 bases to trimming and J lost 7 bases; unmatched junction nucleotides: 11. CDR3 size: 14 residues. CDR1 ENHRY and CDR2 SYGVKD come from the germline V gene. The CDR3 region is CAMAPGQGRNEQFF. In DNA, the CDR3 is TGTGCCATGGCCCCCGGACAGGGTAGGAATGAGCAGTTCTTC.

For the CDR3, the DNA is TGTGCCAGCAGAGGACAGGGGAAGGATGGCTACACCTTC. Its translation is CASRGQGKDGYTF. The chain joins TRBV6-6 to TRBJ1-2, with 9 bases aligning to TRBD1. The CDR3 is made up of 13 amino acids. V lost 6 bases, J lost 6 bases, and 5 bases stayed unmatched. The V gene's germline CDR1 is MNHNY and CDR2 SVGAGI (reference sequence).

This chain joins TRBV11-3 and TRBJ1-3, with 7 nucleotides matching TRBD1. This CDR3 region has 13 residues. Germline trimming cut 5 bases from V and 4 bases from J; bases unmatched to any gene: 2. Germline V CDR1 and CDR2: SGHNT, YENEEA. This chain's CDR3 is CASSTGQGNTIYF. CDR3 nucleotide sequence: TGTGCCAGCAGCACGGGACAGGGAAACACCATATATTTT.

The rearrangement links TRBV5-4 to TRBJ1-4, with 9 nucleotides matching TRBD1. V lost 0 bases and J lost 7; bases outside the gene matches: 4. The germline V gene encodes CDR1 SGHNT and CDR2 YYREEE (reference sequence). CDR3 length equals 15 residues. The CDR3 here is CASSLATGGGEKLFF. The CDR3 coding sequence is TGTGCCAGCAGCTTGGCTACAGGGGGCGGTGAAAAACTGTTTTTT.

V usage is TRBV18 and J usage is TRBJ1-3; 9 nucleotides match TRBD1. Germline V gene data show CDR1 as KGHSH and CDR2 as LQKENI. The trim removed 6 bases at V and 1 base at J, leaving 4 bases unmatched. The CDR3 consists of 15 residues. The CDR3 bases are TGTGCCAGCTCCCTACAGGGGGCATCTGGAAACACCATATATTTT. It codes for CASSLQGASGNTIYF.

DNA for the CDR3: TGTGCCAGCAGCTTAGGACTAGCGGATACGCAGTATTTT. As protein: CASSLGLADTQYF. The chain uses TRBV11-3 and TRBJ2-3; 8 nucleotides agree with TRBD2. CDR1 is SGHNT, CDR2 YENEEA, per germline. Trimming took 1 base from V and 6 from J; bases not matched to a gene: 0. This CDR3 is 13 amino acids long.

The rearrangement uses TRBV5-1 and TRBJ2-7, with a possible D match to TRBD2 (6 bases). The CDR3 covers 13 residues. V shed 4 bases and J shed 5 bases, with 13 bases lying between them. Germline CDR1 SGHRS, CDR2 YFSETQ. The CDR3 is CASSVGGTDEQYF. For the CDR3, the DNA is TGCGCCAGCAGCGTTGGGGGGACGGACGAGCAGTACTTC.

As to this clone: This CDR3 is missing its conserved last phenylalanine or tryptophan, likely due to a read error. The V gene is TRBV6-1, the J gene TRBJ1-5; possible D gene TRBD1, 5 bases. Deletions cut 8 bases from V and 4 bases from J, with 9 bases between. Germline V gene lookup returns CDR1 MNHNS and CDR2 SASEGT. The CDR3 has 12 amino acids. The CDR3 reads CASGAPNQPQHS. The CDR3 bases are TGTGCCAGCGGGGCCCCAAATCAGCCCCAGCATTCT.

The rearrangement joins TRBV7-2 to TRBJ1-1; the D gene is possibly TRBD1 (5 bases). V gave up 0 bases and J gave up 2 bases, with 10 bases separating them. CDR3 length: 15 residues. The germline V gene has CDR1 SGHTA and CDR2 FQGNSA. The CDR3 spells CASSLAWGFNTEAFF. The CDR3 DNA sequence: TGTGCCAGCAGCTTAGCATGGGGCTTTAACACTGAAGCTTTCTTT.

The gene calls are TRBV30 and TRBJ2-3; TRBD1 aligns across 9 bases. The CDR3 runs 15 residues. The ends lost 2 bases at V and 2 bases at J; junction bases unmatched: 5. Per germline, CDR1 GTSNPN and CDR2 SVGIG (reference sequence). CDR3 loop: CAWSPGTGYTDTQYF. Here the CDR3 DNA reads TGTGCCTGGAGTCCCGGGACAGGGTACACAGATACGCAGTATTTT.

Here the CDR3 DNA reads TGTGCCAGCAACGGCGGGACGGTACGAGAGACCCAGTACTTC. This translates into CASNGGTVRETQYF. V is TRBV6-5 and J is TRBJ2-5; maybe TRBD2 (6 bases). CDR1 MNHEY and CDR2 SVGAGI come from the germline V gene. The V end lost 7 bases, the J end lost 4 bases, and 16 bases lay between the germline ends. This CDR3 region has 14 residues.

This rearrangement joins TRBV5-1 to TRBJ1-1; D unclear. Germline CDR1 SGHRS, CDR2 YFSETQ. The CDR3 loop spans 16 amino acids. V gave up 0 bases and J gave up 5 bases, with 17 bases separating them. The CDR3 nucleotides read TGCGCCAGCAGCTTGGACGGACGGCCCACGGGAACTGAAGCTTTCTTT. It codes for CASSLDGRPTGTEAFF.